This T cell receptor (beta chain) was sequenced during a study of T cell responses to AZD1222 COVID-19 vaccine. Study information: Pooled in the analysis were second doses at about 4 or about 12 weeks. Study-wide points: The donor group comprised mostly white British people and more females; the analysis possibly underestimated clonal diversity. It was only after the peak T cell response that any repertoires were sampled.

On this clone: Its target is not known.

Clones were read by immunoSEQ multiplex PCR, and TCRdb kept only the in-frame ones, dropping some. The sample carries roughly 140,000 clones, approximately 91% recorded once. V lost 6 bases to trimming and J lost 4 bases, with 21 bases between them. Germline lookup yields CDR1 LNHDA and CDR2 SQIVND (reference sequence). CDR3 length equals 16 residues. Sequencing used peripheral blood, obtained on day 0 of AZD1222 vaccination. The genes are TRBV19 and TRBJ1-1; TRBD1 is a possible D gene (5 bases). The sequence was obtained from an adult in good health. CDR3 amino acids: CASSPWTRREVTEAFF. CDR3 DNA: TGTGCCAGTAGCCCCTGGACCCGCAGGGAGGTCACTGAAGCTTTCTTT.